Below are 25 T cell receptor beta chains sequenced from a single sample in a study of blood T cell repertoires in COVID-19. TCRdb's table, derived via immunoSEQ multiplex PCR, lists solely in-frame clones and lacks some. The data show approximately 150,000 clones, 80% to 90% seen once. Sequences were obtained from peripheral blood. These receptors all come from a man in his 70s with acute or convalescent COVID-19.

The genes are TRBV7-8 and TRBJ1-2; a weak D match, TRBD1 (6 bases). Trimming removed 3 bases at V and 3 bases at J, with 14 bases between. CDR1 is SGHVS, CDR2 FQNEAQ, per germline. The CDR3 contains 15 residues. The DNA of the CDR3 is TGTGCCAGCAGCTTTTTCTCACAGGGAGACTATGGCTACACCTTC. Its translation is CASSFFSQGDYGYTF.

The V and J genes are TRBV7-9 and TRBJ2-7; D might be TRBD2 (6 bases). The ends were cut back, 5 bases at V and 4 bases at J, with 15 bases in the middle. CDR1 SEHNR and CDR2 FQNEAQ come from the germline V gene (reference sequence). This CDR3 comprises 14 residues. CDR3 sequence (DNA): TGTGCCAGCAGCCCCCGGGACTGGGATTACGAGCAGTACTTC. This encodes CASSPRDWDYEQYF.

The rearrangement uses TRBV30 and TRBJ2-3; a possible D gene is TRBD2 (5 bases). V dropped 2 bases and J dropped 0 bases, with 12 bases sitting between them. From germline, CDR1 is GTSNPN and CDR2 SVGIG (reference sequence). CDR3 size: 15 residues. The CDR3 sequence: CAWSLLLESTDTQYF. The CDR3 DNA reads TGTGCCTGGAGTTTGTTACTAGAAAGCACAGATACGCAGTATTTT. The whole variable domain, remainder taken from reference TRBV30 and TRBJ2-3, is SQTIHQWPATLVQPVGSPLSLECTVEGTSNPNLYWYRQAAGRGLQLLFYSVGIGQISSEVPQNLSASRPQDRQFILSSKKLLLSDSGFYLCAWSLLLESTDTQYFGPGTRLTVL.

This clone was seen only once. V and J are TRBV6-5 and TRBJ2-7; D remains ambiguous. This CDR3 is 16 amino acids long. The V end lost 0 bases, the J end lost 3 bases, and 15 bases lay between the germline ends. The germline CDR1 and CDR2 sequences are MNHEY and SVGAGI. CDR3 in DNA: TGTGCCAGCAGTTACTCGTTTACAGTCAAGAACTACGAGCAGTACTTC. Translating it yields CASSYSFTVKNYEQYF.

This clone was picked up a small number of times. The chain employs TRBV5-1 and TRBJ1-5; 11 bases align to TRBD1. Germline CDR1 reads SGHRS; CDR2 reads YFSETQ. After removal of 0 bases from V and 7 bases from J, the junction contained 6 bases not matched to a gene. The CDR3 covers 16 residues. CDR3 sequence (DNA): TGCGCCAGCAGCTTGGGGACAGGGGGCGTATGGCAGCCCCAGCATTTT. This translates into CASSLGTGGVWQPQHF. Complete variable domain (other parts from reference TRBV5-1 and TRBJ1-5): KAGVTQTPRYLIKTRGQQVTLSCSPISGHRSVSWYQQTPGQGLQFLFEYFSETQRNKGNFPGRFSGRQFSNSRSEMNVSTLELGDSALYLCASSLGTGGVWQPQHFGDGTRLSIL.

The V and J genes are TRBV9 and TRBJ2-1; 8 positions agree with TRBD2. V shed 0 bases and J 3 bases; nucleotides not matched to a gene: 17. This CDR3 has 20 residues. Germline V gives CDR1 SGDLS, CDR2 YYNGEE. The CDR3 is CASSVEDSGKTKGLYNEQFF. CDR3 DNA sequence: TGTGCCAGCAGCGTAGAAGATAGCGGGAAAACCAAAGGTCTCTACAATGAGCAGTTCTTC.

This chain joins TRBV18 and TRBJ1-1; D ambiguous. The CDR3 length is 15 residues. Germline CDR1 and CDR2: KGHSH and LQKENI. V lost 0 bases to trimming and J lost 5 bases, with 13 bases between them. Here the CDR3 DNA reads TGTGCCAGCTCACCACCGGGGAGGGCACGTACTGAAGCTTTCTTT. It codes for CASSPPGRARTEAFF.

The chain links TRBV11-1 to TRBJ2-1; D is perhaps TRBD1 (5 bases). Germline V gene data show CDR1 as SGHAT and CDR2 as FQDESV (reference sequence). This CDR3 has 16 residues. V dropped 0 bases and J dropped 5 bases, with 14 bases sitting between them. The CDR3 nucleotides are TGTGCCAGCAGCTTAGCCGCCCAGGGCCGAGACAATGAGCAGTTCTTC. Its translation is CASSLAAQGRDNEQFF. Full variable domain (rest looked up from reference TRBV11-1 and TRBJ2-1): EAEVAQSPRYKITEKSQAVAFWCDPISGHATLYWYRQILGQGPELLVQFQDESVVDDSQLPKDRFSAERLKGVDSTLKIQPAELGDSAMYLCASSLAAQGRDNEQFFGPGTRLTVL.

The chain recombines TRBV9 with TRBJ2-5; weak D call: TRBD2 (5 bases). CDR1 is SGDLS and CDR2 is YYNGEE in the germline V gene. CDR3 size: 15 residues. The V gene lost 0 bases and the J gene lost 4 bases, with 13 bases spanning the gap. In DNA, the CDR3 is TGTGCCAGCAGCGTAGAGCCCAGCCGGGGAGAGACCCAGTACTTC. Protein product: CASSVEPSRGETQYF.

The chain joins TRBV11-3 to TRBJ2-3; D gene uncertain. Between the trimmed V and J ends, which lost 3 bases and 1 base, there was a span of 5 bases. This CDR3 region has 13 residues. CDR1 and CDR2 (germline): SGHNT, YENEEA. The CDR3 coding sequence is TGTGCCAGCAGCTTCCGCGGCACAGATACGCAGTATTTT. Its protein is CASSFRGTDTQYF.

This clone has just a few counts. The rearrangement links TRBV7-2 to TRBJ2-2; D possibly corresponds to TRBD1 (7 bases). Germline V CDR1 and CDR2: SGHTA, FQGNSA. The CDR3 is made up of 12 amino acids. Trimming pared 7 bases from V and 7 bases from J, leaving 10 bases between. The chain's CDR3 is CASNQGGGELFF. In DNA, the CDR3 is TGTGCCAGCAACCAGGGGGGCGGGGAGCTGTTTTTT. The whole variable domain, remainder taken from reference TRBV7-2 and TRBJ2-2, is GAGVSQSPSNKVTEKGKDVELRCDPISGHTALYWYRQSLGQGLEFLIYFQGNSAPDKSGLPSDRFSAERTGGSVSTLTIQRTQQEDSAVYLCASNQGGGELFFGEGSRLTVL.

The table lists this clone with a few counts. This chain connects TRBV7-9 to TRBJ2-5, with TRBD2 matching 11 bases. Looked up from germline, CDR1 is SEHNR and CDR2 is FQNEAQ (reference sequence). The J segment lost 4 bases and the V segment lost 4 bases, leaving 2 bases of the junction unmatched. This CDR3 has 14 residues. CDR3 sequence: CASSSGTSGETQYF. CDR3 coding DNA: TGTGCCAGCAGCTCCGGGACTAGCGGAGAGACCCAGTACTTC.

The chain carries TRBV11-3 and TRBJ2-3; no definite D call. Trimming pared 5 bases from V and 6 bases from J, leaving 12 bases between. CDR3 length: 13 amino acids. Germline V CDR1 and CDR2: SGHNT, YENEEA. This CDR3 reads CASSLSNADTQYF. The CDR3 nucleotides are TGTGCCAGCAGCCTTAGTAACGCTGATACGCAGTATTTT.

The gene calls are TRBV19 and TRBJ2-1; 9 nucleotides match TRBD2. V shed 4 bases and J 0 bases; nucleotides not matched to a gene: 4. CDR3 length: 16 amino acids. Looked up from germline, CDR1 is LNHDA and CDR2 is SQIVND (reference sequence). CDR3 nucleotide sequence: TGTGCCAGTAGTACCGGTAGCGGGAGCTCCTACAATGAGCAGTTCTTC. It translates to CASSTGSGSSYNEQFF.

V and J are TRBV5-1 and TRBJ2-7; D might be TRBD2 (5 bases). V gave up 4 bases and J gave up 4 bases, with 15 bases separating them. The CDR3 extends over 14 amino acids. Germline V gives CDR1 SGHRS, CDR2 YFSETQ. The CDR3 sequence is CASSGVEGGYEQYF. CDR3 in DNA: TGCGCCAGCAGCGGCGTAGAGGGCGGGTACGAGCAGTACTTC.

The chain is built from TRBV6-9 and TRBJ2-2, with TRBD1 matching 8 bases. This CDR3 is 14 amino acids long. The V gene's germline CDR1 is MNHGY and CDR2 SVAAGI. The V segment lost 5 bases and the J segment 7 bases; nucleotides outside the gene matches: 6. CDR3 residues: CASSQQGVSGELFF. DNA of the CDR3: TGTGCCAGCAGTCAACAGGGGGTTAGCGGGGAGCTGTTTTTT.

The chain couples TRBV11-2 to TRBJ2-5, with 8 bases matching TRBD1. Germline CDR1 and CDR2: SGHAT and FQNNGV. V lost 0 bases and J lost 1; bases outside the gene matches: 4. This CDR3 is built from 16 residues. This chain's CDR3 is CASSLELGTGQETQYF. In DNA form, the CDR3 reads TGTGCCAGCAGCTTAGAGTTGGGGACAGGCCAAGAGACCCAGTACTTC.

This clone turned up a few times. The J gene is TRBJ2-7, the V gene TRBV11-2; D might be TRBD2 (5 bases). From germline, CDR1 is SGHAT and CDR2 FQNNGV. Trimming shortened V by 2 bases and J by 3 bases, and 11 bases separated the two germline ends. There are 14 residues in the CDR3. CDR3: CASSLNTRFYEQYF. The DNA of the CDR3 is TGTGCCAGCAGCTTAAACACTAGGTTCTACGAGCAGTACTTC.

The rearrangement uses TRBV4-3 and TRBJ2-1; the D is unclear. The CDR3 sequence is 13 residues long. Trimming removed 4 bases from V and 6 bases from J, with 10 bases in between. Germline CDR1 and CDR2: LGHNA and YSLEER. The CDR3 reads CASSLLGGNEQFF. The CDR3 nucleotides are TGCGCCAGCAGCCTTTTAGGCGGCAATGAGCAGTTCTTC.

In DNA form, the CDR3 reads TGTGCCACCTACCCGGGACAGTTAAATGAAAAACTGTTTTTT. Its protein is CATYPGQLNEKLFF. The V gene is TRBV28, the J gene TRBJ1-4; 7 bases agree with TRBD1. Germline V gene data show CDR1 as MDHEN and CDR2 as SYDVKM. After removal of 10 bases from V and 5 bases from J, the junction contained 10 bases not matched to a gene. The CDR3 is 14 residues long.

The chain couples TRBV28 to TRBJ2-2; 9 positions match TRBD2. V lost 4 bases to trimming and J lost 6 bases; unmatched junction nucleotides: 9. Germline CDR1 is MDHEN and CDR2 is SYDVKM. CDR3 length: 16 residues. Written as DNA, the CDR3 is TGTGCCAGCAGTTCCCCGCGGGGGGGAGGATCCGGGGAGCTGTTTTTT. Protein sequence: CASSSPRGGGSGELFF.

CDR3 loop: CAISESRGLSNEKLFF. CDR3 nucleotide sequence: TGTGCCATCAGTGAGTCGAGGGGGCTTAGTAATGAAAAACTGTTTTTT. The J gene is TRBJ1-4, the V gene TRBV10-3, with TRBD1 matching 7 bases. The V gene's germline CDR1 is ENHRY and CDR2 SYGVKD. The ends lost 0 bases at V and 4 bases at J; junction bases unmatched: 5. CDR3 length: 16 amino acids.

V and J are TRBV11-3 and TRBJ2-2, with TRBD2 matching over 13 bases. The germline gives CDR1 SGHNT, CDR2 YENEEA. Trimming took 5 bases from V and 3 from J; bases not matched to a gene: 6. The CDR3 has 17 residues. The CDR3 coding sequence is TGTGCCAGCAGCCTAGGACTAGCGGGAGCGTACACCGGGGAGCTGTTTTTT. Protein sequence: CASSLGLAGAYTGELFF. Looking up the rest from reference TRBV11-3 and TRBJ2-2 gives the full variable domain: EAGVVQSPRYKIIEKKQPVAFWCNPISGHNTLYWYLQNLGQGPELLIRYENEEAVDDSQLPKDRFSAERLKGVDSTLKIQPAELGDSAVYLCASSLGLAGAYTGELFFGEGSRLTVL.

The chain combines TRBV28 with TRBJ2-1, with TRBD2 identical over 12 bases. V shed 3 bases and J 4 bases; nucleotides not matched to a gene: 1. The CDR3 length is 15 residues. CDR1 and CDR2 from the germline V gene are MDHEN and SYDVKM. CDR3 coding DNA: TGTGCCAGCAGTTTTGGACTAGCGGGATACAATGAGCAGTTCTTC. Amino acid sequence: CASSFGLAGYNEQFF.

This clone was observed a single time. The V call is TRBV21-1, the J call TRBJ1-3. TRBV21-1 is a documented pseudogene. There are 17 residues in the CDR3. CDR3 amino acids: CASSKKRTPSSGNTIYF. CDR3 DNA: TGTGCCAGCAGCAAAAAGCGTACCCCTAGCTCTGGAAACACCATATATTTT.